A selection of T cell receptor beta chains follows, all from one sample in a study of molecular identifiers for immune sequencing clone quantification. TCRdb reanalysed the PCR reads using MiXCR and keeps one entry per CDR3 protein. Altogether about 510,000 distinct CDR3 sequences are present, about 25% being singletons, with the ten largest covering around 0.79%. The sample comprised naive CD8+ T cells from blood, with Jurkat cell RNA spiked in. The receptor set was obtained from a human donor in good health. Some libraries in this study had Jurkat cell RNA spiked in. Both conserved end residues are part of each CDR3. D genes are given only for firm matches. For some rows the clone size is stated as once, few or many, or as a class when expanded; others skip it.

j_call: TRBJ1-1
d_call: TRBD1
v_call: TRBV27
clone_size: -
cdr3_aa: CATRTGNTEAFF
cdr3_nt: TGTGCCACCAGGACAGGGAACACTGAAGCTTTCTTT

j_call: TRBJ1-1
d_call: TRBD1
v_call: TRBV9
clone_size: many
cdr3_aa: CASSTSGTANTEAFF
cdr3_nt: TGTGCCAGCAGCACGTCAGGGACAGCGAACACTGAAGCTTTCTTT

j_call: TRBJ2-5
d_call: -
v_call: TRBV19
clone_size: few
cdr3_aa: CASSKGQFQETQYF
cdr3_nt: TGTGCCAGTAGCAAAGGACAGTTCCAAGAGACCCAGTACTTC

j_call: TRBJ2-7
d_call: -
v_call: TRBV30
clone_size: -
cdr3_aa: CAWSARGAEQYF
cdr3_nt: TGTGCCTGGAGCGCTCGAGGGGCCGAGCAGTACTTC

j_call: TRBJ2-2
d_call: -
v_call: TRBV21-1
clone_size: many
cdr3_aa: CASSKGLAGGPNTGELFF
cdr3_nt: TGTGCCAGCAGCAAAGGTCTAGCGGGGGGGCCGAACACCGGGGAGCTGTTTTTT

j_call: TRBJ2-7
d_call: TRBD1
v_call: TRBV5-1
clone_size: -
cdr3_aa: CASGLQYRGSYEQYF
cdr3_nt: TGCGCCAGCGGCTTACAATACAGGGGCTCCTACGAGCAGTACTTC

j_call: TRBJ2-5
d_call: -
v_call: TRBV28
clone_size: many
cdr3_aa: CASRSAETQYF
cdr3_nt: TGTGCCAGCCGGTCGGCTGAGACCCAGTACTTC

j_call: TRBJ2-3
d_call: -
v_call: TRBV30
clone_size: -
cdr3_aa: CAWSISSPDTQYF
cdr3_nt: TGTGCCTGGAGTATCAGTTCCCCAGATACGCAGTATTTT

j_call: TRBJ1-2
d_call: -
v_call: TRBV5-1
clone_size: few
cdr3_aa: CASSLTPGSGGRVVGDYGYTF
cdr3_nt: TGCGCCAGCAGCCTAACCCCGGGAAGCGGAGGCAGGGTAGTAGGCGACTATGGCTACACCTTC

j_call: TRBJ2-3
d_call: -
v_call: TRBV19
clone_size: few
cdr3_aa: CASRKGSTDTQYF
cdr3_nt: TGTGCCAGTAGGAAAGGTAGCACAGATACGCAGTATTTT

j_call: TRBJ2-7
d_call: -
v_call: TRBV30
clone_size: -
cdr3_aa: CARDHGVRGSYEQYF
cdr3_nt: TGTGCCCGGGACCACGGGGTCAGGGGCTCCTACGAGCAGTACTTC

j_call: TRBJ2-1
d_call: -
v_call: TRBV20-1
clone_size: few
cdr3_aa: CSATPGRRPNEQFF
cdr3_nt: TGCAGTGCTACCCCCGGCCGCCGGCCTAATGAGCAGTTCTTC

j_call: TRBJ2-1
d_call: -
v_call: TRBV12-3/TRBV12-4
clone_size: many
cdr3_aa: CASSLRGAGEQFF
cdr3_nt: TGTGCCAGCAGTTTGAGGGGGGCGGGTGAGCAGTTCTTC

j_call: TRBJ2-5
d_call: -
v_call: TRBV6-5
clone_size: few
cdr3_aa: CASSYYAGTTKETQYF
cdr3_nt: TGTGCCAGCAGTTACTATGCCGGGACCACTAAGGAGACCCAGTACTTC

j_call: TRBJ1-3
d_call: TRBD1
v_call: TRBV5-6
clone_size: few
cdr3_aa: CASSLPGTDPIGNTIYF
cdr3_nt: TGTGCCAGCAGCTTGCCGGGGACAGACCCGATAGGAAACACCATATATTTT

j_call: TRBJ2-6
d_call: TRBD1
v_call: TRBV4-2
clone_size: -
cdr3_aa: CASSQNRGVGANVLTF
cdr3_nt: TGTGCCAGCAGCCAAAACAGGGGAGTAGGGGCCAACGTCCTGACTTTC

j_call: TRBJ2-3
d_call: -
v_call: TRBV7-3
clone_size: few
cdr3_aa: CASSPSGTYTDTQYF
cdr3_nt: TGTGCCAGCAGCCCATCCGGGACCTACACAGATACGCAGTATTTT

j_call: TRBJ2-7
d_call: -
v_call: TRBV19
clone_size: -
cdr3_aa: CASSPTSSSYGQYF
cdr3_nt: TGTGCCAGTAGTCCTACTAGCTCCTCCTACGGGCAGTACTTC

j_call: TRBJ2-3
d_call: -
v_call: TRBV4-3
clone_size: -
cdr3_aa: CASSQDVGDTDTQYF
cdr3_nt: TGCGCCAGCAGCCAAGATGTCGGGGACACGGATACGCAGTATTTT

j_call: TRBJ1-2
d_call: -
v_call: TRBV30
clone_size: -
cdr3_aa: CAWSSPNGYTF
cdr3_nt: TGTGCCTGGAGCTCTCCGAATGGCTACACCTTC

j_call: TRBJ1-4
d_call: TRBD1
v_call: TRBV4-3
clone_size: -
cdr3_aa: CASSPDRDTNEKLFF
cdr3_nt: TGCGCCAGCAGCCCTGACAGGGACACTAATGAAAAACTGTTTTTT

j_call: TRBJ2-1
d_call: -
v_call: TRBV28
clone_size: many
cdr3_aa: CASSLLGASSYNEQFF
cdr3_nt: TGTGCCAGCAGTTTGTTGGGGGCAAGCTCCTACAATGAGCAGTTCTTC

j_call: TRBJ2-7
d_call: TRBD2
v_call: TRBV5-1
clone_size: -
cdr3_aa: CASSSEYLAGSSYEQYF
cdr3_nt: TGCGCCAGCAGCTCCGAATATCTAGCGGGCAGCTCCTACGAGCAGTACTTC

j_call: TRBJ2-1
d_call: -
v_call: TRBV19
clone_size: few
cdr3_aa: CASSIGPSSYNEQFF
cdr3_nt: TGTGCCAGTAGTATAGGCCCCAGCTCCTACAATGAGCAGTTCTTC

j_call: TRBJ2-1
d_call: -
v_call: TRBV9
clone_size: -
cdr3_aa: CASSVSYGSFNAQFF
cdr3_nt: TGTGCCAGCAGCGTATCTTATGGATCCTTTAATGCGCAGTTCTTC

j_call: TRBJ2-7
d_call: TRBD1
v_call: TRBV4-3
clone_size: many
cdr3_aa: CASSQYRDREIEQYF
cdr3_nt: TGCGCCAGCAGCCAATACCGGGACAGGGAAATCGAGCAGTACTTC